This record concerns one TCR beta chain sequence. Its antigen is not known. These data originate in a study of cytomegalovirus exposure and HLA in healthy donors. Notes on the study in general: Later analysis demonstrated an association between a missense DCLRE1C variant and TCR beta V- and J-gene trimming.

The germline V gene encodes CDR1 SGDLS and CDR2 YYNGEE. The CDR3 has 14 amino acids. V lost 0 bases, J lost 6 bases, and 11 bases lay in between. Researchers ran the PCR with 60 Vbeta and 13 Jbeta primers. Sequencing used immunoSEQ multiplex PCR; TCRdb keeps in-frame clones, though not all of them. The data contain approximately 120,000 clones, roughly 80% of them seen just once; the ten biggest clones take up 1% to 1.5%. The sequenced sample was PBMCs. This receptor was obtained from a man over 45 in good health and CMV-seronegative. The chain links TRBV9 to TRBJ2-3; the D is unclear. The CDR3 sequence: CASSVVLGSDTQYF. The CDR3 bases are TGTGCCAGCAGCGTAGTCCTAGGATCGGATACGCAGTATTTT.